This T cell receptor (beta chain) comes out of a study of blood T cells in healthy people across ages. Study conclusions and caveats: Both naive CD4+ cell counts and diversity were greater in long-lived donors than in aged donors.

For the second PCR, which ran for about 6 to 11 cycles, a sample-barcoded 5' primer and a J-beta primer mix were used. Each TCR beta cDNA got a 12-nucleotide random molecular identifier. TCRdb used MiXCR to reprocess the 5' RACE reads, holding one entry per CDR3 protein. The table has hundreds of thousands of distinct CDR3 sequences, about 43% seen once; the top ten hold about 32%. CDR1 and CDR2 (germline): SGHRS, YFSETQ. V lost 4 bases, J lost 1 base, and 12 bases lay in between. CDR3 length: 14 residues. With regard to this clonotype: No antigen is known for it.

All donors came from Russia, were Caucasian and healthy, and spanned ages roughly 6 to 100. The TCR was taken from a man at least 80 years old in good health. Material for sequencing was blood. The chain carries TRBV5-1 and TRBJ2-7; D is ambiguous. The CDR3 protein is CASSGALGSYEQYF. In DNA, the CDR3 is TGCGCCAGCAGCGGCGCTCTGGGGTCCTACGAGCAGTACTTC.